This passage covers 26 T cell receptor beta chains from one sample sequenced in a study of T cell responses to AZD1222 COVID-19 vaccine. Using immunoSEQ multiplex PCR, the repertoire was profiled, and TCRdb retains in-frame clones only, with some absent. The table shows approximately 180,000 clones, with about 93% occurring only once. The sequencing used peripheral blood, collected 28 days after the second dose of the MenACWY control vaccine. The receptors were sampled from an adult who received the MenACWY meningococcal vaccine as a control.

On this clone: Different DNA sequences within this sample yield the same CDR3. The chain links TRBV3-1 (or the pseudogene TRBV3-2) to TRBJ1-3, with D hard to call. Looked up from germline, CDR1 is LGHDT and CDR2 is YNNKEL (reference sequence). Deletions cut 1 base from V and 0 bases from J, with 4 bases between. This CDR3 contains 14 residues. The CDR3 reads CASSQGSSGNTIYF. CDR3 bases: TGTGCCAGCAGCCAAGGGAGCTCTGGAAACACCATATATTTT.

This clone was observed a single time. The chain is built from TRBV3-1 (or the pseudogene TRBV3-2) and TRBJ1-1; a weak D match, TRBD1 (5 bases). The CDR3 length is 11 residues. Germline V gives CDR1 LGHDT, CDR2 YNNKEL (reference sequence). With 3 bases removed from V and 7 bases from J, the gap between germline ends came to 6 bases. CDR3 nucleotide sequence: TGTGCCAGCAGCCAGGGGGTTGAAGCTTTCTTT. Amino acid sequence: CASSQGVEAFF.

The genes are TRBV23-1 and TRBJ1-5; D remains unclear. TRBV23-1 has ORF status, its function being uncertain. The CDR3 length is 14 residues. V was pared by 1 base and J by 5 bases, with 9 bases between. CDR3 bases: TGCGCCAGCAGTCAATGCAAGGCAGATCAGCCCCAGCATTTT. It yields the protein CASSQCKADQPQHF.

The chain couples TRBV6-5 to TRBJ1-2; D remains ambiguous. The CDR3 has 13 amino acids. V dropped 8 bases and J dropped 2 bases, with 12 bases sitting between them. Germline V gives CDR1 MNHEY, CDR2 SVGAGI. The CDR3 DNA is TGTGCCAGCGCCGCGGACGGAAACTATGGCTACACCTTC. Its translation: CASAADGNYGYTF.

V gene TRBV27 combines with J gene TRBJ1-6, with TRBD1 identical over 9 bases. V lost 5 bases and J lost 5; bases outside the gene matches: 1. The CDR3 contains 14 residues. CDR1 is MNHEY and CDR2 is SMNVEV in the germline V gene (reference sequence). CDR3 in amino acids: CASSGTGNNSPLHF. The CDR3 nucleotides are TGTGCCAGCAGTGGGACAGGGAATAATTCACCCCTCCACTTT.

CDR3 loop: CASSASTGVNTEAFF. CDR3 coding DNA: TGTGCCAGCTCAGCCTCGACAGGGGTGAACACTGAAGCTTTCTTT. The chain carries TRBV18 and TRBJ1-1, with 8 positions matching TRBD1. There are 15 residues in the CDR3. Trimming removed 5 bases from V and 0 bases from J; junction bases left unmatched: 5. Germline loops: CDR1 KGHSH, CDR2 LQKENI.

The rearrangement links TRBV10-3 to TRBJ2-1, with TRBD2 matching over 8 bases. The CDR3 consists of 15 residues. Germline CDR1 reads ENHRY; CDR2 reads SYGVKD. With V trimmed by 0 bases and J by 4 bases, 2 bases remained unmatched. CDR3 sequence reads: CAISESGGGYNEQFF. DNA of the CDR3: TGTGCCATCAGTGAGTCGGGCGGGGGGTACAATGAGCAGTTCTTC.

The CDR3 is CASQGGAYGYTF. As DNA, the CDR3 is TGTGCCAGCCAGGGGGGGGCCTATGGCTACACCTTC. The V call is TRBV6-5, the J call TRBJ1-2; 7 bases map to TRBD1. The CDR3 runs 12 residues. Germline trimming cut 8 bases from V and 4 bases from J; bases unmatched to any gene: 4. CDR1 is MNHEY, CDR2 SVGAGI, per germline.

This sequence joins TRBV10-2 and TRBJ1-6, with a tentative D call TRBD1 (6 bases). This CDR3 spans 14 amino acids. Deletions cut 6 bases from V and 8 bases from J, with 14 bases between. Germline CDR1 WSHSY, CDR2 SAAADI. The CDR3 DNA reads as TGCGCCAGCAGCCGACAGGCTCTTCATTCACCCCTCCACTTT. Its translation: CASSRQALHSPLHF.

The rearrangement links TRBV4-2 to TRBJ2-1; 10 bases are a match to TRBD2. J was trimmed by 6 bases and V by 5 bases; bases with no gene match: 7. Germline CDR1 LGHNA, CDR2 YNFKEQ. The CDR3 runs to 15 residues. CDR3 coding DNA: TGTGCCAGCAGCTCAAGCGGGGGGGGACTCAATGAGCAGTTCTTC. This encodes CASSSSGGGLNEQFF.

The V call is TRBV5-1, the J call TRBJ2-3, with TRBD2 matching 9 bases. V trimming: 2 bases; J trimming: 0 bases; junction bases outside the gene matches: 7. CDR3 length: 17 residues. The V gene's germline CDR1 is SGHRS and CDR2 YFSETQ. The CDR3, as DNA: TGCGCCAGCAGCTTAGCGGGGGGCGCTCCTAGCACAGATACGCAGTATTTT. It yields the protein CASSLAGGAPSTDTQYF.

The rearrangement uses TRBV27 and TRBJ2-3; D gene ambiguous. The CDR3 is 11 residues long. V shed 4 bases and J shed 7 bases, with 6 bases lying between them. Germline assignment: CDR1 MNHEY and CDR2 SMNVEV (reference sequence). This CDR3 is CASSSGYTQYF. The CDR3 bases are TGTGCCAGCAGTTCCGGATATACGCAGTATTTT.

The gene calls are TRBV11-3 and TRBJ2-1, with D possibly TRBD1 on 6 matching bases. The CDR3 is 12 residues long. The V end lost 8 bases, the J end lost 5 bases, and 10 bases lay between the germline ends. CDR1 SGHNT and CDR2 YENEEA come from the germline V gene. The CDR3, as DNA: TGTGCCAGCTCGAAGGGGGACAATGAGCAGTTCTTC. Residues: CASSKGDNEQFF.

This clone was seen just once. This chain links TRBV30 with TRBJ1-2; D perhaps matches TRBD1 (5 bases). The V end was cut by 2 bases, the J end by 6 bases, with 10 bases between. This CDR3 is built from 12 residues. Germline CDR1 reads GTSNPN; CDR2 reads SVGIG (reference sequence). The CDR3 sequence is CAWSLGTNGYTF. In DNA form, the CDR3 reads TGTGCCTGGAGTCTGGGGACGAATGGCTACACCTTC.

The chain employs TRBV7-9 and TRBJ1-1; D ambiguous. Deletions cut 4 bases from V and 1 base from J, with 7 bases between. This CDR3 has 13 residues. CDR1 is SEHNR, CDR2 FQNEAQ, per germline (reference sequence). CDR3 in DNA: TGTGCCAGCAGCTCTCGGACGAACACTGAAGCTTTCTTT. As protein: CASSSRTNTEAFF.

The rearrangement joins TRBV5-6 to TRBJ1-3, with D uncertain. Deletions cut 4 bases from V and 0 bases from J, with 8 bases between. The CDR3 runs to 14 residues. Per the germline V gene, CDR1 is SGHDT and CDR2 is YYEEEE. The CDR3 here is CASSDGPSGNTIYF. As DNA, the CDR3 is TGTGCCAGCAGCGATGGTCCCTCTGGAAACACCATATATTTT.

The chain joins TRBV10-3 to TRBJ1-6; D not certain. V was pared by 6 bases and J by 6 bases, with 15 bases between. Looked up from germline, CDR1 is ENHRY and CDR2 is SYGVKD. CDR3 length: 15 amino acids. CDR3 residues: CAIREAEGGNSPLHF. The CDR3 nucleotides read TGTGCCATCAGAGAGGCCGAGGGAGGTAATTCACCCCTCCACTTT.

This rearrangement joins TRBV28 to TRBJ1-5; 7 bases map to TRBD1. V was clipped by 6 bases and J by 1 base; unmatched bases: 6. Germline V lookup: CDR1 MDHEN, CDR2 SYDVKM. This CDR3 region has 15 residues. CDR3 DNA: TGTGCCAGCAGACACAGGGGTGGAAGCAATCAGCCCCAGCATTTT. Its translation is CASRHRGGSNQPQHF.

The CDR3 sequence: CASSSRSGPQETQYF. CDR3 coding DNA: TGTGCCAGCAGCAGCCGATCGGGGCCCCAAGAGACCCAGTACTTC. The chain joins TRBV7-9 to TRBJ2-5; D is possibly TRBD1 or TRBD2 (5 bases each). Germline V CDR1 and CDR2: SEHNR, FQNEAQ (reference sequence). This CDR3 has 15 residues. V lost 5 bases and J 1 base, leaving 14 bases between the germline ends.

The rearrangement joins TRBV24-1 to TRBJ2-7; D might be TRBD1 (8 bases). Trimming removed 3 bases at V and 0 bases at J, with 14 bases between. CDR3 length: 16 amino acids. Germline V lookup: CDR1 KGHDR, CDR2 SFDVKD. The CDR3 loop reads CATSDRTGRGSYEQYF. In nucleotides, the CDR3 is TGTGCCACCAGTGATAGGACAGGGAGGGGCTCCTACGAGCAGTACTTC.

This chain joins TRBV4-2 and TRBJ1-2; 10 positions agree with TRBD1. CDR1 is LGHNA and CDR2 is YNFKEQ in the germline V gene. J gave up 3 bases and V 4 bases, and 8 bases lay outside the gene matches. The length of the CDR3 is 16 residues. For the CDR3, the DNA is TGTGCCAGCAGCCCCCGGGACAGGGGATTGGACTATGGCTACACCTTC. It is translated as CASSPRDRGLDYGYTF.

DNA for the CDR3: TGTGCCAGCCAGAGACAGGGGGCGAGGGAGCAGTACTTC. This gives the protein CASQRQGAREQYF. The chain joins TRBV28 to TRBJ2-7; TRBD1 aligns across 10 bases. The V segment lost 8 bases and the J segment 7 bases; nucleotides outside the gene matches: 8. This CDR3 comprises 13 residues. In germline, CDR1 is MDHEN, CDR2 SYDVKM. Using reference TRBV28 and TRBJ2-7 for the parts outside the CDR3, the full variable domain is DVKVTQSSRYLVKRTGEKVFLECVQDMDHENMFWYRQDPGLGLRLIYFSYDVKMKEKGDIPEGYSVSREKKERFSLILESASTNQTSMYLCASQRQGAREQYFGPGTRLTVT.

The chain links TRBV25-1 to TRBJ1-3, with D maybe TRBD1 (6 bases). In germline, CDR1 is MGHDK, CDR2 SYGVNS. CDR3 length equals 15 residues. V lost 6 bases and J 1 base, leaving 13 bases between the germline ends. The CDR3 sequence: CASSRWGASGNTIYF. The CDR3 region has the DNA TGTGCCAGCAGCCGTTGGGGGGCGTCTGGAAACACCATATATTTT.

Written as DNA, the CDR3 is TGTGCCAGCAGTCCGGGACTAGCGCGGACCGGGGAGCTGTTTTTT. It is translated as CASSPGLARTGELFF. The chain combines TRBV6-5 with TRBJ2-2, with 10 positions matching TRBD2. This CDR3 is 15 amino acids long. Germline trimming cut 5 bases from V and 5 bases from J; bases unmatched to any gene: 5. Germline values: CDR1 MNHEY, CDR2 SVGAGI.

The chain has TRBV10-3 and TRBJ2-3, with TRBD1 identical over 10 bases. V lost 2 bases, J lost 4 bases, and 3 bases stayed unmatched. The CDR3 has 15 amino acids. The germline CDR1 and CDR2 sequences are ENHRY and SYGVKD. Here the CDR3 reads CAISEGTGAPDTQYF. CDR3 DNA: TGTGCCATCAGTGAGGGGACAGGGGCCCCAGATACGCAGTATTTT.

This clone was picked up one time. The J gene is TRBJ1-1, the V gene TRBV6-5, with D unresolved. The CDR3 contains 14 residues. The V gene's germline CDR1 is MNHEY and CDR2 SVGAGI. V lost 4 bases and J lost 7, with 16 bases in between. CDR3 amino acids: CASSSRSGMDEAFF. The DNA of the CDR3 is TGTGCCAGCAGTTCCCGCTCGGGGATGGATGAAGCTTTCTTT.